Below are 32 T cell receptor beta chains sequenced from a single sample in a study of tumor-infiltrating lymphocytes in primary liver carcinoma. From about 19-30 mg of unsorted bulk tissue, DNA and RNA were co-extracted together. From about 490 ng of total RNA, TCR beta-specific cDNA was reverse-transcribed using a constant-region primer. Libraries for TCR beta were built through three nested multiplex PCR rounds, which together made up a slightly modified ARM-PCR procedure. Use of TRBV1-TRBV30 forward primers with a C-beta reverse primer characterized the first two PCR rounds, which lasted 10 cycles each. MiXCR was run by TCRdb on the multiplex PCR reads, yielding one entry per CDR3 protein. The sample has more than 75,000 distinct CDR3 sequences; 72% are singletons. Input material: liver tumor tissue from sampling region 1. Described subset: tumor region T1, superior pole. These receptors came from a man aged 40-55 years with primary liver carcinoma and hepatitis B virus infection.

Notes on this clonotype: The junction differs from germline at one of its ends, possibly a read error. The chain combines TRBV5-5 with TRBJ2-1, with 7 positions matching TRBD2. The germline V gene has CDR1 SGHKS and CDR2 YYEKEE (reference sequence). The CDR3 runs 17 residues. The CDR3 is CASRWAPLAATKDEQLF. CDR3 DNA sequence: TGTGCCAGCAGATGGGCCCCCCTAGCGGCGACGAAGGATGAGCAGTTATTC.

As for this clonotype: Relative to the germline gene, one junction end is altered; a read error may explain this. The chain couples TRBV11-2 to TRBJ1-2, with 7 nucleotides matching TRBD1. This CDR3 comprises 14 residues. Per the germline V gene, CDR1 is SGHAT and CDR2 is FQNNGV. CDR3 in amino acids: CASSPADRDDGYIF. CDR3 nucleotides: TGTGCCAGTAGCCCAGCCGACAGGGACGATGGCTACATCTTC.

A remark on this clonotype: The junction does not match germline at one end; this may be a read error. The chain joins TRBV11-1 to TRBJ2-1, with 10 positions matching TRBD2. The germline gives CDR1 SGHAT, CDR2 FQDESV (reference sequence). This CDR3 has 17 amino acids. The CDR3 DNA sequence: TGTGCCTGCAGCCTGGGGCTAGCGGGAGAAGTTGACATTGAGCAATTCTTC. Translating it yields CACSLGLAGEVDIEQFF.

As regards this clonotype: The junction and the germline gene differ at one end; a read error may be behind it. The chain combines TRBV11-2 with TRBJ1-1; 12 bases map to TRBD1. There are 18 residues in the CDR3. The germline V gene encodes CDR1 SGHAT and CDR2 FQNNGV. The CDR3 spells CASGLGGDRGRRYTEAFF. CDR3 DNA sequence: TGTGCCAGCGGCTTAGGTGGGGACAGGGGGCGCAGGTACACTGAAGCTTTCTTT.

About this clonotype: The junction departs from germline at one end; a sequencing error may be responsible. The chain couples TRBV6-1 to TRBJ2-7; TRBD1 might be the D (6 bases). The CDR3 sequence is 14 residues long. CDR1 and CDR2 from the germline V gene are MNHNS and SASEGT. In DNA form, the CDR3 reads TGTGCCAGCGACAGAGGGACATTATCCCACGAACAGTACTTC. Translation gives CASDRGTLSHEQYF.

There are many counts of this clonotype. V and J are TRBV6-6 and TRBJ1-5, with TRBD1 matching 8 bases. The CDR3 is 14 residues long. Trimming took 6 bases from V and 7 from J; bases not matched to a gene: 8. Germline loops: CDR1 MNHNY, CDR2 SVGAGI (reference sequence). CDR3 loop: CASRGTGPRQPQHF. For the CDR3, the DNA is TGTGCCAGCAGGGGGACAGGCCCTAGACAGCCCCAGCATTTT.

A remark on this clonotype: Relative to the germline gene, one junction end is altered; a read error may explain this. The chain recombines TRBV11-2 with TRBJ1-1; D gene ambiguous. Germline CDR1 reads SGHAT; CDR2 reads FQNNGV. The CDR3 runs 14 residues. This CDR3 reads CANNTAGSVTEAFF. In nucleotides, the CDR3 is TGTGCCAACAACACAGCCGGTTCCGTAACTGAAGCCTTCTTT. Using reference TRBV11-2 and TRBJ1-1 for the parts outside the CDR3, the full variable domain is EAGVAQSPRYKIIEKRQSVAFWCNPISGHATLYWYQQILGQGPKLLIQFQNNGVVDDSQLPKDRFSAERLKGVDSTLKIQPAKLEDSAVYLCANNTAGSVTEAFFGQGTRLTVV.

J is TRBJ2-2 and V is TRBV7-9; D not certain. Germline CDR1 reads SEHNR; CDR2 reads FQNEAQ (reference sequence). The ends were cut back, 1 base at V and 2 bases at J, with 17 bases in the middle. This CDR3 spans 18 amino acids. The CDR3 nucleotides read TGTGCCAGCAGCTTAGTAACCCCAGGAACAGAAAACACCGGGGAGCTGTTTTTT. This encodes CASSLVTPGTENTGELFF.

With regard to this clonotype: One end of the junction varies from germline; a read error may be responsible. The V call is TRBV11-2, the J call TRBJ2-7; possible D gene TRBD2, 6 bases. The CDR3 is 15 residues long. From germline, CDR1 is SGHAT and CDR2 FQNNGV. DNA for the CDR3: TGTGCCAGCATCCTCGGCGGGACTCTACGCTACGAGAAGTACTTC. It translates to CASILGGTLRYEKYF. Filled out from reference TRBV11-2 and TRBJ2-7, the complete variable domain reads EAGVAQSPRYKIIEKRQSVAFWCNPISGHATLYWYQQILGQGPKLLIQFQNNGVVDDSQLPKDRFSAERLKGVDSTLKIQPAKLEDSAVYLCASILGGTLRYEKYFGPGTRLTVT.

About this clonotype itself: The junction departs from germline at one end; a sequencing error may be responsible. The chain joins TRBV29-1 to TRBJ2-7; tentative D call: TRBD2 (5 bases). This CDR3 is 12 amino acids long. CDR1 is SQVTM, CDR2 ANQGSEA, per germline. The CDR3: CSVLSGPHDQYF. The CDR3 DNA sequence: TGTAGCGTTCTCAGTGGGCCCCACGATCAGTACTTC.

Comment on this clonotype: The junction departs from the called germline gene at one end, perhaps through a read error. The chain is built from TRBV6-1 and TRBJ1-2; the D gene is possibly TRBD1 (5 bases). Germline CDR1 MNHNS, CDR2 SASEGT. This CDR3 has 14 amino acids. This chain's CDR3 is CATLKIGVDYCYTF. The CDR3 DNA is TGTGCCACTCTCAAGATAGGGGTGGACTATTGCTACACCTTC.

As for this clonotype: The junction does not match germline at one end; this may be a read error. This chain uses TRBV2 with TRBJ2-1; 8 nucleotides line up with TRBD2. The CDR3 covers 17 residues. From germline, CDR1 is SNHLY and CDR2 FYNNEI. The CDR3 coding sequence is TGTGCCGGCAGCCCCCCCGGGACTAGTGGAGCCTACAATGAGCAGTTCTTC. Translated: CAGSPPGTSGAYNEQFF.

Concerning this clonotype: An end of the junction does not agree with germline; a read error may underlie this. V is TRBV6-6 and J is TRBJ1-6; D is unclear. Germline-derived CDR1 and CDR2 are MNHNY and SVGAGI (reference sequence). CDR3 length: 13 amino acids. CDR3: CASSYSIGSPLHF. The CDR3 DNA reads TGTGCCAGTAGTTACTCGATTGGTTCACCCCTCCACTTT.

The chain links TRBV12-3 or TRBV12-4 to TRBJ2-2; D possibly corresponds to TRBD2 (5 bases). The V gene lost 5 bases and the J gene lost 4 bases, with 11 bases spanning the gap. The CDR3 is 14 amino acids. The CDR3 nucleotides read TGTGCCAGCAGTCGAGGACTGATCACCGGGGAGCTGTTTTTT. Its protein product is CASSRGLITGELFF.

This clonotype has at least ten counts. CDR3 coding DNA: TGTGCCAGCAGTGAACAGGGCACCGGGGAGCTGTTTTTT. Its protein is CASSEQGTGELFF. The chain is built from TRBV6-1 and TRBJ2-2; tentative D call: TRBD1 (5 bases). The germline V and J ends were trimmed by 2 bases and 4 bases, with 5 bases remaining between them. Germline V gene data show CDR1 as MNHNS and CDR2 as SASEGT. This CDR3 is 13 amino acids long.

As to this clonotype: The junction does not match germline at one end; this may be a read error. This sequence joins TRBV11-1 and TRBJ2-1, with 14 bases identical to TRBD2. The germline gives CDR1 SGHAT, CDR2 FQDESV (reference sequence). The CDR3 is 17 residues long. The CDR3 protein is CARSLGLAGEVDNELLF. Written as DNA, the CDR3 is TGCGCCAGAAGCCTGGGACTAGCGGGAGAAGTTGACAATGAGCTGCTCTTC.

Remarks on this clonotype: A read error is likely, as this CDR3 ends without the conserved phenylalanine or tryptophan. V gene TRBV10-3 combines with J gene TRBJ2-5; TRBD1 or TRBD2 may be the D gene (7 bases each). This CDR3 is built from 14 residues. From germline, CDR1 is ENHRY and CDR2 SYGVKD. The CDR3 DNA is TGTGTCATCAGGGAGGGACAGAACCAAGAGACCCAGTACCTC. It is translated as CVIREGQNQETQYL.

Details on this clonotype: At one boundary the junction diverges from the germline segment, which might be a read error. The V gene is TRBV11-2, the J gene TRBJ2-1, with unresolved D. Germline CDR1 SGHAT, CDR2 FQNNGV. This CDR3 contains 12 residues. The DNA of the CDR3 is TGTGCCTGCAGTCCGGAGCACAATGAGCAGTTCTTC. It encodes CACSPEHNEQFF.

On this clonotype itself: Sequence at one end of the junction differs from germline and may be a read error. The chain has TRBV11-2 and TRBJ2-2; D possibly corresponds to TRBD2 (6 bases). Germline loops: CDR1 SGHAT, CDR2 FQNNGV. The CDR3 runs to 16 residues. Written as DNA, the CDR3 is TGTGCCAGCAGCTTAGTGGCGCTAGCGAGAACCGGGGAACTGTATTTT. It specifies CASSLVALARTGELYF.

For this clonotype: A much larger clone differs from this one at a single base, so this may be a read error. The chain combines TRBV28 with TRBJ2-7; TRBD2 matches 8 bases. Per germline, CDR1 MDHEN and CDR2 SYDVKM. Trimming cost V 8 bases and J 6 bases; bases outside gene matches: 12. The length of the CDR3 is 14 residues. Here the CDR3 reads CASRGGMRSSEQYF. CDR3 in DNA: TGTGCCAGCCGGGGGGGTATGCGAAGCTCCGAGCAGTACTTC.

Ten or more counts support this clonotype. The rearrangement joins TRBV29-1 to TRBJ2-5; D might be TRBD1 or TRBD2, each matching 5 bases. From germline, CDR1 is SQVTM and CDR2 ANQGSEA. This CDR3 has 15 residues. V lost 5 bases and J lost 4, with 20 bases in between. CDR3 coding DNA: TGCAGCGTTCATGGGGCCTCGGGACGGGGAGAGACCCAGTACTTC. It codes for CSVHGASGRGETQYF.

For this clonotype: It is likely a read error, because the conserved phenylalanine at the end of the CDR3 is missing. The DNA is omitted, as the CDR3 cannot be located on it reliably, and the CDR3 follows TCRdb's listing. The rearrangement links TRBV12-3 or TRBV12-4 to TRBJ2-5; the table's D call, TRBD1, has no DNA check behind it. The CDR3 has 13 amino acids, counting both end residues. The CDR3 here is CASSLTGGETPYI.

This clonotype was observed a few times. This may be a read error: a much more frequent sequence differs by one nucleotide. CDR3 region: CASSLRDREDGYTF. In DNA, the CDR3 is TGTGCCAGCAGCTTAAGGGACAGAGAAGATGGCTACACCTTC. This chain links TRBV7-9 with TRBJ1-2; 7 positions agree with TRBD1. This CDR3 contains 14 residues. V dropped 2 bases and J dropped 6; count of bases not matched to a gene: 6. Germline CDR1 is SEHNR and CDR2 is FQNEAQ (reference sequence).

The chain joins TRBV6-5 to TRBJ2-7; the match to TRBD1 covers 7 bases. The CDR3 has 14 amino acids. Trimming at V came to 10 bases and at J to 6 bases, leaving 15 bases not matched to a gene. Germline values: CDR1 MNHEY, CDR2 SVGAGI. CDR3: CANCYSGQVGEQYF. DNA of the CDR3: TGTGCCAACTGTTACTCTGGACAGGTGGGCGAGCAGTACTTC.

As regards this clonotype: At one of its ends the junction is not consistent with the germline gene, which may arise from a read error. The chain employs TRBV11-2 and TRBJ2-5; TRBD1 is a possible D gene (6 bases). The length of the CDR3 is 17 residues. Germline V CDR1 and CDR2: SGHAT, FQNNGV. This chain's CDR3 is CAGSLVSGGSRQVTQYF. Written as DNA, the CDR3 is TGTGCCGGCAGCTTAGTCAGTGGGGGCAGTCGGCAGGTGACCCAGTACTTC.

In regard to this clonotype: One end of the junction fails to match germline, which may point to a read error. V usage is TRBV29-1 and J usage is TRBJ2-3; possibly TRBD1 for D (6 bases). CDR3 length: 14 residues. Per the germline V gene, CDR1 is SQVTM and CDR2 is ANQGSEA. In nucleotides, the CDR3 is TGCAGCGTTGCGGCGGACGGGGACACAGATACGCTGTATTTT. Translation gives CSVAADGDTDTLYF.

Comments on this clonotype: One junction end does not reproduce the germline sequence, and a read error may be involved. The chain carries TRBV11-2 and TRBJ1-4, with D perhaps TRBD1 (5 bases). Germline CDR1 is SGHAT and CDR2 is FQNNGV. The CDR3 sequence is 14 residues long. The CDR3 nucleotides are TGTGCGAGCAGCTTAGGGCTTGGGGACGAAAAACTGTTTTTT. Protein sequence: CASSLGLGDEKLFF.

About this clonotype: Germline is not matched at one junction end, which may reflect a read error. The J gene is TRBJ2-1, the V gene TRBV7-8, with 7 bases lining up with TRBD1. The CDR3 spans 15 residues. Germline CDR1 reads SGHVS; CDR2 reads FQNEAQ. This CDR3 reads CASSARGTVYNEQFF. As DNA, the CDR3 is TGTGCCAGCAGCGCTCGTGGGACAGTCTACAATGAACAGTTCTTC.

This CDR3 is CASSLSWRGDQPQHF. DNA of the CDR3: TGTGCCAGCAGTCTGAGTTGGCGGGGCGATCAGCCCCAGCATTTT. The V gene is TRBV6-1, the J gene TRBJ1-5; TRBD1 might be the D (5 bases). Germline-derived CDR1 and CDR2 are MNHNS and SASEGT. The CDR3 spans 15 residues. V lost 5 bases and J lost 5, with 16 bases in between.

Concerning this clonotype itself: One end of the junction is discordant with germline, which a read error may explain. The gene calls are TRBV7-8 and TRBJ2-7; D is possibly TRBD2 (7 bases). The length of the CDR3 is 13 residues. Germline V gives CDR1 SGHVS, CDR2 FQNEAQ. DNA for the CDR3: TGCGCCAACAGCGGGGACAAGACCTACGAGCAGTACTTC. Translation gives CANSGDKTYEQYF.

This sequence joins TRBV6-5 and TRBJ2-1, with 12 nucleotides matching TRBD2. CDR3 size: 16 residues. CDR1 and CDR2 (germline): MNHEY, SVGAGI. The trim removed 10 bases at V and 4 bases at J, leaving 11 bases unmatched. The CDR3 region is CANGSGGLAGYNEQFF. The CDR3 DNA is TGTGCCAACGGTTCCGGTGGACTAGCGGGATACAATGAGCAGTTCTTC.

A word on this clonotype: This may come from a read error, since a much larger clone is one base off. V is TRBV12-3 or TRBV12-4 and J is TRBJ1-5, with TRBD1 matching 7 bases. CDR3 length: 15 residues. CDR3 protein: CASSSRQGGDQRQHF. The CDR3 DNA follows: TGTGCCAGCAGTTCGAGACAGGGCGGTGATCAGCGCCAGCATTTT.